Described below is a single T cell receptor beta chain sequence and its context. The entry originates in a study of blood T cell repertoires in COVID-19. Profiled with immunoSEQ multiplex PCR; TCRdb holds only in-frame clones, not every one. The sample shows approximately 13,000 clones, roughly 84% of them seen only once. Germline CDR1 and CDR2: MNHEY and SVGEGT. Trimming left V 2 bases short and J 1 base short, with 8 bases between. The CDR3 has 15 residues. Sequenced sample: peripheral blood. The chain uses TRBV6-2 or TRBV6-3 and TRBJ2-2; D might be TRBD1 (7 bases). The receptor was derived from a man in his forties with active or convalescent COVID-19. The CDR3 region has the DNA TGTGCCAGCAGTTACCAGGGGGGGAACACCGGGGAGCTGTTTTTT. This translates into CASSYQGGNTGELFF.